One and the same sample provided the 14 T cell receptor beta chains below, sequenced in a study of control samples from healthy donors and cancer patients. The assay was immunoSEQ multiplex PCR, and TCRdb's table has in-frame clones only and misses some. The sample yields 150,000 to 180,000 clones, 85% to 95% seen once. Sequencing was done on a sample of blood. The receptors here all came from a middle-aged man in good health.

The V gene is TRBV19, the J gene TRBJ2-4; TRBD1 or TRBD2 may be the D gene (5 bases each). CDR1 is LNHDA and CDR2 is SQIVND in the germline V gene (reference sequence). This CDR3 contains 14 residues. The ends were cut back, 6 bases at V and 7 bases at J, with 16 bases in the middle. CDR3 in DNA: TGTGCCAGTAGCCTTCTGGGGACGGGGAACATTCAGTACTTC. Encoded protein: CASSLLGTGNIQYF.

The rearrangement uses TRBV18 and TRBJ1-2; D remains unclear. CDR1 and CDR2 (germline): KGHSH, LQKENI. CDR3 length equals 14 residues. V shed 3 bases and J shed 3 bases, with 11 bases lying between them. CDR3 DNA sequence: TGTGCCAGCTCACCGGGTGGGAATGACTATGGCTACACCTTC. It codes for CASSPGGNDYGYTF. Full variable domain (rest looked up from reference TRBV18 and TRBJ1-2): NAGVMQNPRHLVRRRGQEARLRCSPMKGHSHVYWYRQLPEEGLKFMVYLQKENIIDESGMPKERFSAEFPKEGPSILRIQQVVRGDSAAYFCASSPGGNDYGYTFGSGTRLTVV.

The chain joins TRBV11-2 to TRBJ2-7, with D possibly TRBD1 on 5 matching bases. V was cut by 5 bases and J by 7 bases, with 18 bases left in between. The V gene's germline CDR1 is SGHAT and CDR2 FQNNGV. This CDR3 has 14 residues. This chain's CDR3 is CASSPLGRVEEQYF. CDR3 nucleotide sequence: TGTGCCAGCAGCCCCCTCGGCAGGGTAGAGGAGCAGTACTTC.

This clone was seen a single time. The V gene is TRBV24-1, the J gene TRBJ1-6; tentatively, D is TRBD1 (5 bases). This CDR3 has 17 residues. The V gene's germline CDR1 is KGHDR and CDR2 SFDVKD. The germline V and J ends were trimmed by 8 bases and 0 bases, with 16 bases remaining between them. CDR3 loop: CATTPHRKSSYNSPLHF. The CDR3 coding sequence is TGTGCCACCACCCCCCACAGGAAGAGCTCCTATAATTCACCCCTCCACTTT.

The gene calls are TRBV5-6 and TRBJ1-6; possibly TRBD1 for D (6 bases). This CDR3 is 13 amino acids long. CDR1 is SGHDT and CDR2 is YYEEEE in the germline V gene. Trimming left V 2 bases short and J 15 bases short, with 15 bases between. The CDR3 protein is CASSLNGGRVLHF. Written as DNA, the CDR3 is TGTGCCAGCAGCTTAAATGGGGGGCGCGTCCTCCACTTT.

This rearrangement joins TRBV18 to TRBJ2-3; 7 bases align to TRBD2. Per the germline V gene, CDR1 is KGHSH and CDR2 is LQKENI. After removal of 0 bases from V and 0 bases from J, the junction contained 3 bases not matched to a gene. There are 16 residues in the CDR3. The CDR3 region is CASSPPSGVSTDTQYF. The CDR3 DNA reads TGTGCCAGCTCACCACCCAGCGGGGTTAGCACAGATACGCAGTATTTT.

V and J are TRBV28 and TRBJ2-1; no clear D gene. The CDR3 covers 12 residues. Germline V gene lookup returns CDR1 MDHEN and CDR2 SYDVKM. V was trimmed by 5 bases and J by 8 bases, leaving 10 bases between them. The CDR3 sequence: CASSHPAHEQFF. The CDR3 nucleotides read TGTGCCAGCAGTCATCCGGCCCATGAGCAGTTCTTC. Filled out from reference TRBV28 and TRBJ2-1, the complete variable domain reads DVKVTQSSRYLVKRTGEKVFLECVQDMDHENMFWYRQDPGLGLRLIYFSYDVKMKEKGDIPEGYSVSREKKERFSLILESASTNQTSMYLCASSHPAHEQFFGPGTRLTVL.

V gene TRBV27 combines with J gene TRBJ1-1, with D maybe TRBD1 (6 bases). This CDR3 contains 13 residues. V was cut by 2 bases and J by 4 bases, with 8 bases left in between. Germline CDR1 is MNHEY and CDR2 is SMNVEV (reference sequence). The CDR3 DNA is TGTGCCAGCAGTTTACGGGGGCTCACTGAAGCTTTCTTT. Its translation is CASSLRGLTEAFF.

Only one count was recorded for this clone. The rearrangement links TRBV19 to TRBJ1-4; TRBD1 matches 8 bases. The CDR3 has 14 residues. J lost 4 bases, V lost 5 bases, and 3 bases had no gene match. Germline V gene sequence: CDR1 LNHDA, CDR2 SQIVND (reference sequence). In DNA, the CDR3 is TGTGCCAGTAGTGACAGGGGTATTAATGAAAAACTGTTTTTT. The encoded protein is CASSDRGINEKLFF.

The chain carries TRBV28 and TRBJ2-2; D call uncertain. The CDR3 has 15 residues. CDR1 is MDHEN, CDR2 SYDVKM, per germline. V was pared by 7 bases and J by 4 bases, with 16 bases between. CDR3 DNA sequence: TGTGCCAGCAAAGTCCCGGGCCCGGGCACCGGGGAGCTGTTTTTT. Encoded protein: CASKVPGPGTGELFF.

To note about this clone: This sample includes further DNA sequences coding for the same CDR3. J is TRBJ2-5 and V is TRBV11-2; D is perhaps TRBD1 or TRBD2 (5 bases each). The CDR3 totals 13 residues. Germline V gives CDR1 SGHAT, CDR2 FQNNGV. V was shortened by 5 bases and J by 5 bases, with 12 bases between the two germline ends. The CDR3 DNA reads as TGTGCCAGCAGCCTGGGACGCGCGGAGACCCAGTACTTC. Protein sequence: CASSLGRAETQYF.

This chain joins TRBV2 and TRBJ1-1; TRBD1 is a possible D gene (5 bases). V lost 6 bases to trimming and J lost 0 bases, with 8 bases between them. Germline loops: CDR1 SNHLY, CDR2 FYNNEI. The length of the CDR3 is 13 residues. The CDR3 coding sequence is TGTGCCAGCAGGTACAGGATGAACACTGAAGCTTTCTTT. This sequence encodes CASRYRMNTEAFF.

The chain employs TRBV5-1 and TRBJ1-5; D is unclear. The CDR3 is made up of 15 amino acids. V lost 0 bases to trimming and J lost 1 base, with 8 bases between them. CDR1 is SGHRS and CDR2 is YFSETQ in the germline V gene. The CDR3: CASSLVPGSNQPQHF. The CDR3 bases are TGCGCCAGCAGCTTGGTCCCGGGAAGCAATCAGCCCCAGCATTTT.

This CDR3 reads CASSRGETGELFF. The CDR3 DNA reads as TGTGCCAGCAGCCGCGGGGAAACCGGGGAGCTGTTTTTT. The V call is TRBV7-3, the J call TRBJ2-2; maybe TRBD2 (6 bases). The V end lost 5 bases, the J end lost 5 bases, and 9 bases lay between the germline ends. Germline V CDR1 and CDR2: SGHTA, FQGTGA. This CDR3 has 13 amino acids.